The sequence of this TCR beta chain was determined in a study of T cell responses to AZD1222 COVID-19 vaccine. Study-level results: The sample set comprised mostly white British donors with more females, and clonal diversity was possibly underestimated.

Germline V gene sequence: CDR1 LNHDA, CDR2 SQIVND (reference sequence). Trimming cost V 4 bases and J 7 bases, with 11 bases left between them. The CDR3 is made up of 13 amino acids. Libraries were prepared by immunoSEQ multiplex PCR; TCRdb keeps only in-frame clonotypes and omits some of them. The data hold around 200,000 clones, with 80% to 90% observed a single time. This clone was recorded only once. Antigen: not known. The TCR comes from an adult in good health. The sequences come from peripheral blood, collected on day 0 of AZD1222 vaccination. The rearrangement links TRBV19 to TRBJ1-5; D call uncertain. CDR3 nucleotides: TGTGCCAGTAGTAAGACCGTCTGGCAGCCCCAGCATTTT. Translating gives CASSKTVWQPQHF.